This T cell receptor (beta chain) is from a study of naive CD8 T cells in extremely preterm neonates (dated by TCRdb to between 2016 and 2019). With regard to the full study: The study compared the TCRbeta CDR3 repertoires of sorted naive CD8+ T cells among four age groups: extremely preterm neonates, term neonates, young children and adults.

As concerns this clone: Its binding antigen is unknown. One base away there is no much larger clone; base qualities are not given. The sample carries other DNA sequences with the same CDR3.

CDR1 and CDR2 are read off the germline V gene (reference sequence) as LNHDA and SQIVND. V loses 1 base, J loses 2 bases, and the germline ends lie 0 bases apart. Measured from the cysteine to the phenylalanine, the CDR3 is 12 residues long. Only the CDR3 portion is preserved as DNA: 36 bases, with reading frame beginning at the first base. A two-step, bias-controlled multiplex PCR was used to amplify TCRbeta CDR3 regions from genomic DNA. The multiplex PCR included primers specific for each TRBV and TRBJ gene segment. The immunoSEQ Assay was used to generate TCRbeta repertoire data. The original methods were these. A relative-frequency ratio and a modified nearest-neighbor algorithm were applied to filter and cluster reads so that closely related sequences were merged. IMGT annotation was the basis for assigning V, D and J genes to CDR3 sequences. Template counts were corrected for PCR amplification bias by normalization and were quantified against synthetic TCR CDR3 analog sequences. Analyses were restricted to unique productive sequences, meaning in-frame CDR3 sequences without stop codons. The immunoSEQ Analyzer software was used to calculate clonality, defined as 1 minus Pielou's evenness, and iChao1 richness. Statistical testing was performed in JMP, using Student's t-test or a non-parametric test depending on Shapiro-Wilk normality results. Not all clones reach the TCRdb copy of this immuneACCESS table, which keeps in-frame sequences only. Checked studies attribute under half of the gap to unresolved V genes and leave the rest unexplained. V, J and clone size were drawn from that table, and D and trimming were deduced from the DNA. In all, the sample holds 20,000 or so clones, and around 89% of those were seen once. The ten most abundant clones make up roughly 1% of the sample.

Preterm samples were obtained from several extremely preterm deliveries at roughly 22-27 weeks of gestation. The study left out pregnancies involving fetal demise, active maternal HSV infection or known maternal HIV infection. A FACSAria III cell sorter was used to sort live, Annexin V-negative naive CD8+ T cells (CD3+CD8+CD45RA+CCR7+). Each sample yielded between roughly 20,000 and 110,000 sorted naive CD8+ T cells. Mixed venous-arterial cord blood was collected with preassembled standardized sampling kits. Cord blood was kept at room temperature and processed within 4 hours of collection. Ficoll-Paque density gradient centrifugation was used to isolate mononuclear cells from diluted blood. Before sorting, mononuclear cells were cryopreserved in about 10% DMSO plus 90% FBS and kept long term at -150 degrees C. Thawed cells were stained with Annexin V and antibodies against CD3, CD8, CCR7 and CD45RA. Genomic DNA was extracted from snap-frozen sorted cell pellets with the DNeasy Blood and Tissue Kit.

Overall study results and their limits: A small sample size and variable productive template counts among preterm samples were noted by the authors as limitations. Prospective longitudinal studies of preterm and term neonates were called for by the authors so that T cell development could be tracked within individuals. Compared with the older groups, preterm CDR3s were shorter and closer to germline, carrying fewer N additions and showing less junctional trimming. Preterm neonates had significantly lower iChao1 richness than all other age groups (p < 0.05) and an even clone distribution, indicating a less rich repertoire. Preterm neonates shared more CDR3 nucleotide sequences (approximately 2.5%) than term neonates (around 0.4%), young children (approximately 0.03%) and adults (roughly 0.01%).

Sequencing was performed on naive CD8+ T cells from cord blood. This receptor was obtained from a boy who was born preterm. The sequence joins TRBV19 to TRBJ1-5, with the D segment identity uncertain. The base sequence is TGTGCCAGTAGTATAGGCAATCAGCCCCAGCATTTT. Its coded protein is CASSIGNQPQHF.